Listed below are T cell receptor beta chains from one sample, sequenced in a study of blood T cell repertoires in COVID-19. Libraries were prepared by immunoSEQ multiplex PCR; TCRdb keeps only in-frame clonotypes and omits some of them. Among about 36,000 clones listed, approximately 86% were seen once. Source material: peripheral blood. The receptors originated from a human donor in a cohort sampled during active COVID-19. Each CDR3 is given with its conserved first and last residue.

CDR3aa: CASNQGNDIQYF; j_gene: TRBJ2-4; v_gene: TRBV5-4
CDR3aa: CASSPTGQSYNEQFF; j_gene: TRBJ2-1; v_gene: TRBV5-1
CDR3aa: CASTGGGGTGELFF; j_gene: TRBJ2-2; v_gene: TRBV25-1
CDR3aa: CASGPHRGGLSYEQYF; j_gene: TRBJ2-7; v_gene: TRBV12-5
CDR3aa: CASSLLAGVSTDTQYF; j_gene: TRBJ2-3; v_gene: TRBV7-2
CDR3aa: CASSLNGAGGTDTQYF; j_gene: TRBJ2-3; v_gene: TRBV11-3
CDR3aa: CASSVHRGGANVLTF; j_gene: TRBJ2-6; v_gene: TRBV6-5
CDR3aa: CASSVGGTSGGNTGELFF; j_gene: TRBJ2-2; v_gene: TRBV9
CDR3aa: CASTYDRGRGYTF; j_gene: TRBJ1-2; v_gene: TRBV6-5
CDR3aa: CASSLSGGNGLETQYF; j_gene: TRBJ2-5; v_gene: TRBV7-6
CDR3aa: CASSNPGGTKNIQYF; j_gene: TRBJ2-4; v_gene: TRBV19
CDR3aa: CAWSRERGTEAFF; j_gene: TRBJ1-1; v_gene: TRBV30
CDR3aa: CASSQEGPLQGRNTGELFF; j_gene: TRBJ2-2; v_gene: TRBV4-2
CDR3aa: CATSDLTGTDTQYF; j_gene: TRBJ2-3; v_gene: TRBV24-1
CDR3aa: CASSPRQGGDTQYF; j_gene: TRBJ2-3; v_gene: TRBV5-1
CDR3aa: CASSLVRPKNTEAFF; j_gene: TRBJ1-1; v_gene: TRBV11-2
CDR3aa: CASSVRTDNSPLHF; j_gene: TRBJ1-6; v_gene: TRBV9
CDR3aa: CASSSRVDYGYTF; j_gene: TRBJ1-2; v_gene: TRBV28
CDR3aa: CASSQATSGGADTQYF; j_gene: TRBJ2-3; v_gene: TRBV4-3
CDR3aa: CASSLGTGADEQYF; j_gene: TRBJ2-7; v_gene: TRBV5-1
CDR3aa: CASSLVDREGYTF; j_gene: TRBJ1-2; v_gene: TRBV5-1
CDR3aa: CASSQDYRVERGYTF; j_gene: TRBJ1-2; v_gene: TRBV4-3
CDR3aa: CASTWTGLILSGNTIYF; j_gene: TRBJ1-3; v_gene: TRBV19
CDR3aa: CAWSVVQGETQYF; j_gene: TRBJ2-5; v_gene: TRBV30
CDR3aa: CASNLPGQGYGYTF; j_gene: TRBJ1-2; v_gene: TRBV28
CDR3aa: CASSPSRIGLAYNEQFF; j_gene: TRBJ2-1; v_gene: TRBV5-1
CDR3aa: CASSLGSIQSSNQPQHF; j_gene: TRBJ1-5; v_gene: TRBV7-9
CDR3aa: CASRPLAASTDTQYF; j_gene: TRBJ2-3; v_gene: TRBV27
CDR3aa: CSVRLQSTGELFF; j_gene: TRBJ2-2; v_gene: TRBV29-1
CDR3aa: CASSQGSGYGYTF; j_gene: TRBJ1-2; v_gene: TRBV4-3
CDR3aa: CASSPIGGATDTQYF; j_gene: TRBJ2-3; v_gene: TRBV6-5
CDR3aa: CASSLYEGASYNSPLHF; j_gene: TRBJ1-6; v_gene: TRBV28
CDR3aa: CASSPFETSLTTGELFF; j_gene: TRBJ2-2; v_gene: TRBV7-9
CDR3aa: CASSYLAGGPADTQYF; j_gene: TRBJ2-3; v_gene: TRBV6-6
CDR3aa: CASSGLLGETQYF; j_gene: TRBJ2-5; v_gene: TRBV2
CDR3aa: CASSQDLLGYTF; j_gene: TRBJ1-2; v_gene: TRBV3-1/TRBV3-2
CDR3aa: CASSEVLSGNTEAFF; j_gene: TRBJ1-1; v_gene: TRBV6-1
CDR3aa: CASSPTSGSTDTQYF; j_gene: TRBJ2-3; v_gene: TRBV18
CDR3aa: CASSSGPQPQHF; j_gene: TRBJ1-5; v_gene: TRBV28
CDR3aa: CASSVVAGGDEQFF; j_gene: TRBJ2-1; v_gene: TRBV9
CDR3aa: CASSQDYPSSYNEQFF; j_gene: TRBJ2-1; v_gene: TRBV4-3
CDR3aa: CASSVQVNTEAFF; j_gene: TRBJ1-1; v_gene: TRBV9
CDR3aa: CASSPSRENIQYF; j_gene: TRBJ2-4; v_gene: TRBV18
CDR3aa: CASSPLRMRSNTGELFF; j_gene: TRBJ2-2; v_gene: TRBV11-2
CDR3aa: CASSLGTSNTGELFF; j_gene: TRBJ2-2; v_gene: TRBV11-3
CDR3aa: CASSFYTKRGNTIYF; j_gene: TRBJ1-3; v_gene: TRBV25-1
CDR3aa: CASSWAQGGEKLFF; j_gene: TRBJ1-4; v_gene: TRBV6-5
CDR3aa: CAWSVRSNQPQHF; j_gene: TRBJ1-5; v_gene: TRBV30